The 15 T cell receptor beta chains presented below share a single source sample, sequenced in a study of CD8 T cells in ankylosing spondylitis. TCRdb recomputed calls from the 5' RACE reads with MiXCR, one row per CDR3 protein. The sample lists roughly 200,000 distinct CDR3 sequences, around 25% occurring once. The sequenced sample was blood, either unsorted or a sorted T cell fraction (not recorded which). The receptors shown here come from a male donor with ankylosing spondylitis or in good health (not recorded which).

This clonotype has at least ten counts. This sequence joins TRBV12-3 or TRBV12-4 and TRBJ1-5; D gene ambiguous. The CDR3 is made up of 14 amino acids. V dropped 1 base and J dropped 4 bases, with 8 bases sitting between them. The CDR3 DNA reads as TGTGCCAGCAGTTTAGTGTCGGCGAATCAGCCCCAGCATTTT. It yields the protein CASSLVSANQPQHF.

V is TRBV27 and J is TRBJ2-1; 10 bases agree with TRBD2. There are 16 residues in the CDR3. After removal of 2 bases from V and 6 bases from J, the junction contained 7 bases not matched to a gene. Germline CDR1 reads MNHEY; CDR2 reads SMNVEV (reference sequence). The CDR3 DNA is TGTGCCAGCAGTTTAAACCCTAGCGGGGGAATCAATGAGCAGTTCTTC. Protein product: CASSLNPSGGINEQFF.

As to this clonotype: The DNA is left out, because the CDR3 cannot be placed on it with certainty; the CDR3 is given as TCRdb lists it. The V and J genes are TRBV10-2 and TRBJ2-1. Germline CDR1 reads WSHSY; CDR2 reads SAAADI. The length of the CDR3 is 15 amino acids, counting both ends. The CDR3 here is CASSSSRGYYNEQFF.

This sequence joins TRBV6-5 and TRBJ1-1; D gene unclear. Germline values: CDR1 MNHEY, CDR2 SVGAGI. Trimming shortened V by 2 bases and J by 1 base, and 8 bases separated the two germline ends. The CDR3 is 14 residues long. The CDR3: CASSYERANTEAFF. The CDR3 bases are TGTGCCAGCAGTTACGAGAGGGCGAACACTGAAGCTTTCTTT.

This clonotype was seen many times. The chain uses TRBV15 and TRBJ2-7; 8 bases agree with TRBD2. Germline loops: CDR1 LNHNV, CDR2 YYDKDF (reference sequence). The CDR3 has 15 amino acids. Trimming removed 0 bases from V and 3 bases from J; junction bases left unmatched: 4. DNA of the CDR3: TGTGCCACCAGCAGAGATACTAGCGGTAACTACGAGCAGTACTTC. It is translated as CATSRDTSGNYEQYF.

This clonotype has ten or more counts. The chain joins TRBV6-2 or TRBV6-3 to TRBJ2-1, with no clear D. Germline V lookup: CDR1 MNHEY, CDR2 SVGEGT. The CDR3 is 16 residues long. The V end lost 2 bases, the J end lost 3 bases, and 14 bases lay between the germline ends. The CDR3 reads CASSYIKLRLYNEQFF. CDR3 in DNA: TGTGCCAGCAGTTACATCAAATTAAGACTCTACAATGAGCAGTTCTTC.

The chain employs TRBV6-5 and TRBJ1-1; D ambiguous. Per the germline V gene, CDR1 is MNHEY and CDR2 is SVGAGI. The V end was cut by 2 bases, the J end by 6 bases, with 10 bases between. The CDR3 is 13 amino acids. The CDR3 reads CASSYNGGAEAFF. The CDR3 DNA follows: TGTGCCAGCAGTTACAACGGCGGGGCTGAAGCTTTCTTT.

The CDR3 nucleotides are TGTGCCAGCAGTCTAGAGTTCTCTGAGCAGTTCTTC. Translated: CASSLEFSEQFF. The chain links TRBV12-3 or TRBV12-4 to TRBJ2-1; D is unresolved. V gave up 5 bases and J gave up 9 bases, with 11 bases separating them. The CDR3 runs to 12 residues.

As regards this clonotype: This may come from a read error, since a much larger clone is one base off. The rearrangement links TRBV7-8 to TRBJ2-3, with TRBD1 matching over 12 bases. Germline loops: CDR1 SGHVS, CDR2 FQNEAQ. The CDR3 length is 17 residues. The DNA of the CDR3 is TGTGCCAGCAGCTTAGGGACCGGGACAGGGGGCACAAATACGCAGTATTTT. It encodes CASSLGTGTGGTNTQYF.

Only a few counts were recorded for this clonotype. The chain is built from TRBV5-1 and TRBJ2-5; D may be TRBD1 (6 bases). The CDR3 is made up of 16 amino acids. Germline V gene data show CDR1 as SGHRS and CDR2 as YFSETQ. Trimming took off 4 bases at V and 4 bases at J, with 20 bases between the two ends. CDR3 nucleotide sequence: TGCGCCAGCAGCCCATACGGACTCGACAGGCGAGAGACCCAGTACTTC. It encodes CASSPYGLDRRETQYF.

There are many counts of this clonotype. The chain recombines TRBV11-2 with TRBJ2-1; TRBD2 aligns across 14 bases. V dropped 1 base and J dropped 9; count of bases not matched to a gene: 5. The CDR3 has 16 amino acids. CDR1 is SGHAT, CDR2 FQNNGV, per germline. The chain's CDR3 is CASSLVGTSGSVEQFF. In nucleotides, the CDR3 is TGTGCCAGCAGCTTAGTTGGGACTAGCGGGAGTGTTGAGCAGTTCTTC.

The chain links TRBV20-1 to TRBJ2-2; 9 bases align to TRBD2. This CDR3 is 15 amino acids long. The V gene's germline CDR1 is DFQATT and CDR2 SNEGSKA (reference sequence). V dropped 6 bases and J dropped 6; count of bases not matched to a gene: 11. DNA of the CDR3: TGCAGTGCGCTCGGAGGAGCGGGAGGTTCCGGGGAGCTGTTTTTT. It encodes CSALGGAGGSGELFF.

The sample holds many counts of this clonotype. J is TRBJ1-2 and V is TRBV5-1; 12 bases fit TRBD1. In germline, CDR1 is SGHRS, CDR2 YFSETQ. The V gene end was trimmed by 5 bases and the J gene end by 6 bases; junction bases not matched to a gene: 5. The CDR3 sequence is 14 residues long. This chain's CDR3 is CASSSGQGADGYTF. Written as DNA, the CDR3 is TGCGCCAGCAGTTCGGGACAGGGGGCGGATGGCTACACCTTC.

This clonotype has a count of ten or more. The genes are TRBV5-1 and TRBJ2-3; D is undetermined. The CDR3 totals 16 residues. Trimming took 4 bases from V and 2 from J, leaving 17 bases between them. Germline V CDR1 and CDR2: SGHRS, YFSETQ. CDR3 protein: CASSRSPIRPTDTQYF. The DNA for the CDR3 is TGCGCCAGCAGCCGCAGCCCAATAAGACCCACAGATACGCAGTATTTT.

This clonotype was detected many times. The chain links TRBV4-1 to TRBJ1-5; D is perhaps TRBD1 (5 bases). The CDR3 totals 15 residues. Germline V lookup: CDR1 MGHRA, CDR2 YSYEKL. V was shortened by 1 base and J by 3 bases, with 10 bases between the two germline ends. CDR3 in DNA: TGCGCCAGCAGCCAAGGGGGGACTCCCAATCAGCCCCAGCATTTT. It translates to CASSQGGTPNQPQHF.